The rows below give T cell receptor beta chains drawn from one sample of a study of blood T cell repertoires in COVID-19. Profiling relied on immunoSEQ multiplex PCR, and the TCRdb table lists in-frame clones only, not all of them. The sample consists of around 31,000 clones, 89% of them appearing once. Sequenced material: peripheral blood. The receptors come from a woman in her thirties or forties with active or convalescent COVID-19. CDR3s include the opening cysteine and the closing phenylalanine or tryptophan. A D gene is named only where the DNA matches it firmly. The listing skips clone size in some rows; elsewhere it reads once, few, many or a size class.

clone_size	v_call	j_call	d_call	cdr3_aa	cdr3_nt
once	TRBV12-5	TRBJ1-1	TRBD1	CASGLNPGTGDEAFF	TGTGCTAGTGGTTTGAACCCCGGGACAGGGGATGAAGCTTTCTTT
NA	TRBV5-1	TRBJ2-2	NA	CASSLDGRPRNTGELFF	TGCGCCAGCAGCTTGGATGGCAGGCCCCGAAACACCGGGGAGCTGTTTTTT
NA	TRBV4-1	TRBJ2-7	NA	CASSQTQTYEQYF	TGCGCCAGCAGCCAAACCCAAACTTACGAGCAGTACTTC
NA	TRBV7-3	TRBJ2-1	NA	CASSSHNSDYNEQFF	TGTGCCAGCAGCTCCCATAATTCAGACTACAATGAGCAGTTCTTC
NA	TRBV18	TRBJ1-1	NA	CASSPARMNTEAFF	TGTGCCAGCTCACCAGCCAGAATGAACACTGAAGCTTTCTTT
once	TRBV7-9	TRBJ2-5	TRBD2	CASSLQRGARPETQYF	TGTGCCAGCAGCTTACAGCGGGGGGCGCGGCCCGAGACCCAGTACTTC
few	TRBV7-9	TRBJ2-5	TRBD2	CASSQWPSGTPETQYF	TGTGCCAGCAGCCAATGGCCAAGCGGGACGCCAGAGACCCAGTACTTC
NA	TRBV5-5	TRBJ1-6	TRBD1	CASSLGTATHGHNSPLHF	TGTGCCAGCAGCCTCGGGACAGCCACCCACGGACATAATTCACCCCTCCACTTT
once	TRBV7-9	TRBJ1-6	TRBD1	CASSDLTGGDYNSPLHF	TGTGCCAGCAGCGATCTTACAGGGGGCGACTATAATTCACCCCTCCACTTT
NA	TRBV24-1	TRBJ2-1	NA	CATSVSLGDYNEQFF	TGTGCCACCAGTGTGTCCCTTGGAGATTACAATGAGCAGTTCTTC
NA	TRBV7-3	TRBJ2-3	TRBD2	CASSTLGSGVTDTQYF	TGTGCCAGCAGCACTCTAGGGAGCGGGGTCACAGATACGCAGTATTTT
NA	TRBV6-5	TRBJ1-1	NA	CASSYTTVGTEAFF	TGTGCCAGCAGTTACACGACAGTGGGCACTGAAGCTTTCTTT
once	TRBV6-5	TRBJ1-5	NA	CASSTGFMGNQPQHF	TGTGCCAGCAGTACAGGGTTCATGGGCAATCAGCCCCAGCATTTT
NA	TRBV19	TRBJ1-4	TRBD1	CASRGTGTGKEKLFF	TGTGCCAGTAGAGGAACCGGGACAGGGAAGGAAAAACTGTTTTTT
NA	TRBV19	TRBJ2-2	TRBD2	CASSWAAGGGTGELFF	TGTGCCAGTAGTTGGGCAGCGGGGGGTGGCACCGGGGAGCTGTTTTTT
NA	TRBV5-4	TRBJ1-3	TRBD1	CASSPQGSSGNTIYF	TGTGCCAGCAGCCCACAGGGGTCCTCTGGAAACACCATATATTTT
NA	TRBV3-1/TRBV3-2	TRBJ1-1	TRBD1	CASSQDATGSTEAFF	TGTGCCAGCAGCCAAGACGCGACAGGGAGTACTGAAGCTTTCTTT
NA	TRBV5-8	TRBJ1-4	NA	CASSFGRRPNEKLFF	TGTGCCAGCAGCTTCGGCAGGCGCCCTAATGAAAAACTGTTTTTT
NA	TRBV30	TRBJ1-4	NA	CAWRPRGLGEKLFF	TGTGCCTGGAGACCTAGGGGCTTGGGTGAAAAACTGTTTTTT
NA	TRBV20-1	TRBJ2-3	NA	CSAEHTDTQYF	TGCAGTGCTGAGCACACAGATACGCAGTATTTT
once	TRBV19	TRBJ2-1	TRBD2	CASSSPFGGAPFNNEQFF	TGTGCCAGTAGTTCGCCTTTCGGGGGGGCCCCCTTCAACAATGAGCAGTTCTTC
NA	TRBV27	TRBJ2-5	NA	CASSFWRGQSGETQYF	TGTGCCAGCAGTTTTTGGAGGGGTCAATCGGGAGAGACCCAGTACTTC
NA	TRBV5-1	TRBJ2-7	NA	CASSLEQGPYEQYF	TGCGCCAGCAGCTTGGAACAGGGCCCCTACGAGCAGTACTTC
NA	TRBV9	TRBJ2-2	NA	CASSVALRVGELFF	TGTGCCAGCAGCGTAGCTTTGAGGGTCGGGGAGCTGTTTTTT
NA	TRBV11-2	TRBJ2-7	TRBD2	CAETGRGSYEQYF	TGTGCCGAAACGGGGAGGGGCTCCTACGAGCAGTACTTC
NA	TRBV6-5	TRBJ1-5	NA	CASSSQGNQPQHF	TGTGCCAGCAGTTCCCAGGGGAATCAGCCCCAGCATTTT
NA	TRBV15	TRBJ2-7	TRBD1	CATRDREASSYEQYF	TGTGCCACCAGGGACAGGGAGGCTTCTAGCTACGAGCAGTACTTC
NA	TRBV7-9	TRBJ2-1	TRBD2	CASSLGALGRGYNEQFF	TGTGCCAGCAGCTTAGGAGCTCTCGGGAGGGGCTACAATGAGCAGTTCTTC
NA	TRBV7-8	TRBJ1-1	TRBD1	CASSLRRQGTTEAFF	TGTGCCAGCAGCCTTAGGAGACAGGGGACTACTGAAGCTTTCTTT
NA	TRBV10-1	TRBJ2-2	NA	CASSEGGGANTGELFF	TGCGCCAGCAGTGAAGGGGGGGGTGCGAACACCGGGGAGCTGTTTTTT
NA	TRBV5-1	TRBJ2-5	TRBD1	CASIRTGSETQYF	TGCGCCAGCATCAGGACAGGGTCAGAGACCCAGTACTTC
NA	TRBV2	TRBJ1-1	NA	CARAGDARNTEAFF	TGTGCCAGGGCAGGGGATGCCAGGAACACTGAAGCTTTCTTT
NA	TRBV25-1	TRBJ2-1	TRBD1	CASREGTGTKEQFF	TGTGCCAGCAGAGAAGGGACAGGGACCAAGGAGCAGTTCTTC
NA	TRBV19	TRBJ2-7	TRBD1	CASSILGTGAYEQYF	TGTGCCAGTAGTATTCTCGGGACAGGGGCTTACGAGCAGTACTTC
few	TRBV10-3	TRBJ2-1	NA	CAISDRQAINEQFF	TGTGCCATCAGTGATCGACAGGCCATCAATGAGCAGTTCTTC
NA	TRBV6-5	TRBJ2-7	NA	CATFPSVPLSYEQYF	TGTGCCACCTTCCCGTCTGTCCCTCTATCCTACGAGCAGTACTTC
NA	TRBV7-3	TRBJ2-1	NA	CASSVGQGYNEQFF	TGTGCCAGCAGCGTGGGGCAGGGCTACAATGAGCAGTTCTTC
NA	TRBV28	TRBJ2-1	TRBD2	CASSLSGSYNEQFF	TGTGCCAGCAGCCTTAGCGGGAGTTATAATGAGCAGTTCTTC
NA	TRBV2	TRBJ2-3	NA	CARTQLGESSTDTQYF	TGTGCCAGGACCCAACTGGGAGAATCTAGCACAGATACGCAGTATTTT
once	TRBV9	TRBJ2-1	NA	CASSVRMGGPTYEQFF	TGTGCCAGCAGCGTGCGGATGGGGGGACCCACATATGAGCAGTTCTTC
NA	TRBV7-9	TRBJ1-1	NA	CASSSTRANTEAFF	TGTGCCAGCAGCTCGACTAGGGCGAACACTGAAGCTTTCTTT
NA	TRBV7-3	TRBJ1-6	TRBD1	CASSYRGHSSPLHF	TGTGCCAGCAGCTACAGGGGGCATAGTTCACCCCTCCACTTT
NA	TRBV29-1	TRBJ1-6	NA	CSVGPGANSPLHF	TGCAGCGTTGGCCCAGGGGCTAATTCACCCCTCCACTTT
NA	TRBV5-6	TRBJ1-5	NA	CASSRGRAGNNQPQHF	TGTGCCAGCAGCAGAGGCCGGGCCGGGAACAATCAGCCCCAGCATTTT
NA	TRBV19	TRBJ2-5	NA	CASSLGLLQETQYF	TGTGCCAGTAGTCTGGGACTGCTCCAAGAGACCCAGTACTTC